This entry lists 10 T cell receptor beta chains sequenced from one sample in a study of OX40 agonist ivuxolimab in advanced cancers. The assay was immunoSEQ multiplex PCR, and TCRdb's table has in-frame clones only and misses some. Here the sample spans about 52,000 clones, 80% to 90% being singletons. The sequencing here drew on CD4+ or CD8+ T cells sorted from blood, taken in a trial of the OX40 agonist ivuxolimab. These receptors were obtained from an adult with an advanced solid tumor such as melanoma, head and neck, liver or kidney cancer.

The DNA for the CDR3 is TGCGCCAGCAGCCAAGAGCAGGGGGTCTACGAGCAGTACTTC. It specifies CASSQEQGVYEQYF. The rearrangement joins TRBV4-1 to TRBJ2-7, with 7 positions matching TRBD1. The CDR3 is 14 residues long. The V and J ends lost 0 bases and 3 bases, in that order; junction bases with no gene match: 2. The germline V gene encodes CDR1 MGHRA and CDR2 YSYEKL.

V gene TRBV19 combines with J gene TRBJ1-1; TRBD1 agrees at 10 bases. Germline loops: CDR1 LNHDA, CDR2 SQIVND (reference sequence). With 3 bases clipped from V and 0 bases from J, the junction kept 1 base outside the gene matches. This CDR3 has 15 amino acids. CDR3 protein: CASSMGQGMNTEAFF. CDR3 nucleotide sequence: TGTGCCAGTAGTATGGGACAGGGGATGAACACTGAAGCTTTCTTT.

This rearrangement joins TRBV4-1 to TRBJ1-1; 7 bases line up with TRBD1. The CDR3 totals 14 residues. J lost 5 bases, V lost 1 base, and 4 bases had no gene match. Germline CDR1 and CDR2: MGHRA and YSYEKL. CDR3 sequence reads: CASSQGQGVTEAFF. The CDR3 DNA is TGCGCCAGCAGCCAAGGACAGGGAGTAACTGAAGCTTTCTTT.

This chain links TRBV6-4 with TRBJ1-6, with 8 bases aligning to TRBD1. This CDR3 has 16 amino acids. V gave up 3 bases and J gave up 10 bases; unmatched junction bases: 11. Germline V gives CDR1 MRHNA, CDR2 SNTAGT. In DNA form, the CDR3 reads TGTGCCAGCAGTGAATCGGACCAGGGGGCTGGCTCACCCCTCCACTTT. This codes for CASSESDQGAGSPLHF.

This chain uses TRBV7-8 with TRBJ1-4; possible D gene TRBD1, 5 bases. V lost 0 bases and J lost 5, with 13 bases in between. Germline CDR1 SGHVS, CDR2 FQNEAQ. The length of the CDR3 is 16 residues. CDR3 sequence: CASSLASGTRNEKLFF. Written as DNA, the CDR3 is TGTGCCAGCAGCTTAGCCTCCGGGACTAGAAATGAAAAACTGTTTTTT.

In this sample, this clone turned up once. This chain joins TRBV2 and TRBJ1-2, with a possible D match to TRBD1 (5 bases). V shed 3 bases and J shed 6 bases, with 17 bases lying between them. CDR1 and CDR2 (germline): SNHLY, FYNNEI. The CDR3 covers 15 residues. The CDR3, as DNA: TGTGCCAGCAGTGACTCAGCAGGGCGATATAATGGCTACACCTTC. It codes for CASSDSAGRYNGYTF.

J is TRBJ1-2 and V is TRBV2; 10 bases match TRBD1. CDR1 is SNHLY, CDR2 FYNNEI, per germline. This CDR3 is 14 amino acids long. V shed 3 bases, J shed 7 bases, and the junction held 5 bases outside the gene matches. CDR3 DNA: TGTGCCAGCAGTGAGGACAGGGGGTGGGGTGGCTACACCTTC. This translates into CASSEDRGWGGYTF.

This chain joins TRBV19 and TRBJ2-4; TRBD1 matches at 8 bases. CDR3 length equals 19 residues. Per germline, CDR1 LNHDA and CDR2 SQIVND (reference sequence). After removal of 5 bases from V and 1 base from J, the junction contained 16 bases not matched to a gene. CDR3 loop: CASSLRDRKYLGAKNIQYF. As DNA, the CDR3 is TGTGCCAGTAGTCTCCGGGACAGGAAATATCTTGGGGCCAAAAACATTCAGTACTTC.

This chain connects TRBV7-8 to TRBJ2-3; 7 nucleotides match TRBD2. The CDR3 runs to 17 residues. Trimming removed 3 bases from V and 2 bases from J; junction bases left unmatched: 11. Germline CDR1 reads SGHVS; CDR2 reads FQNEAQ. DNA for the CDR3: TGTGCCAGCAGCTTGAGGGTCCTAGCGGAAAACACAGATACGCAGTATTTT. Residues: CASSLRVLAENTDTQYF.

For the CDR3, the DNA is TGTGCCAGTAGTATTTTTGCGGGAAGCACAGATACGCAGTATTTT. Translating it yields CASSIFAGSTDTQYF. This chain connects TRBV19 to TRBJ2-3, with D maybe TRBD2 (6 bases). CDR1 LNHDA and CDR2 SQIVND come from the germline V gene (reference sequence). V shed 3 bases and J shed 0 bases, with 10 bases lying between them. CDR3 length: 15 amino acids.